The 9 T cell receptor beta chains below come from one sample, sequenced in a study of identical twins. One entry per CDR3 protein results from TCRdb running MiXCR on the 5' RACE reads. The top ten hold just over 7% of the sample, which has a few hundred thousand distinct CDR3 sequences, roughly an eighth seen once. These data were likewise used in another study, on yellow fever vaccine responses in identical twins.

The sequencing sample was made of CD8+ T cells sorted from blood. These TCRs come from a woman between 18 and 30 years old in good health.

The rearrangement links TRBV3-1 to TRBJ2-1; TRBD1 agrees at 7 bases. CDR1 and CDR2 (germline): LGHDT, YNNKEL (reference sequence). V lost 0 bases to trimming and J lost 7 bases; unmatched junction nucleotides: 6. The CDR3 runs to 15 residues. CDR3 residues: CASSQDVSGGNEQFF. CDR3 DNA: TGTGCCAGCAGCCAAGATGTCTCAGGGGGTAATGAGCAGTTCTTC.

This chain links TRBV7-7 with TRBJ2-1, with 11 bases that match TRBD2. Trimming removed 2 bases from V and 5 bases from J; junction bases left unmatched: 5. The CDR3 spans 16 residues. CDR1 is SSHAT and CDR2 is FNYEAQ in the germline V gene (reference sequence). CDR3: CASSLRLAGNHNEQFF. As DNA, the CDR3 is TGTGCCAGCAGCTTAAGACTAGCGGGAAACCACAATGAGCAGTTCTTC. Filled out from reference TRBV7-7 and TRBJ2-1, the complete variable domain reads GAGVSQSPRYKVTKRGQDVTLRCDPISSHATLYWYQQALGQGPEFLTYFNYEAQPDKSGLPSDRFSAERPEGSISTLTIQRTEQRDSAMYRCASSLRLAGNHNEQFFGPGTRLTVL.

V is TRBV27 and J is TRBJ2-1; possible D gene TRBD1, 6 bases. Trimming shortened V by 4 bases and J by 0 bases, and 10 bases separated the two germline ends. CDR3 length equals 15 residues. Germline CDR1 MNHEY, CDR2 SMNVEV (reference sequence). CDR3: CASSSQGISYNEQFF. CDR3 sequence (DNA): TGTGCCAGCAGTTCGCAGGGGATCTCCTACAATGAGCAGTTCTTC.

The chain employs TRBV5-8 and TRBJ2-1; D is unclear. The ends were cut back, 4 bases at V and 0 bases at J, with 14 bases in the middle. Germline CDR1 and CDR2: SGHTS and YDEGEE. CDR3 length equals 16 residues. The CDR3 spells CASSPRVSYSYNEQFF. In nucleotides, the CDR3 is TGTGCCAGCAGCCCTCGGGTCAGCTACTCCTACAATGAGCAGTTCTTC. Supplemented by reference TRBV5-8 and TRBJ2-1, the full variable domain reads EAGVTQSPTHLIKTRGQQATLRCSPISGHTSVYWYQQALGLGLQFLLWYDEGEERNRGNFPPRFSGRQFPNYSSELNVNALELEDSALYLCASSPRVSYSYNEQFFGPGTRLTVL.

The V and J genes are TRBV10-2 and TRBJ2-1, with D possibly being TRBD1 or TRBD2 (5 bases each). CDR3 size: 16 residues. Germline loops: CDR1 WSHSY, CDR2 SAAADI. V lost 0 bases and J lost 5, with 14 bases in between. DNA of the CDR3: TGCGCCAGCAGTGAGTCTTTCACCGGGACCCACAATGAGCAGTTCTTC. Protein: CASSESFTGTHNEQFF.

The table lists this clonotype with a few counts. The chain has TRBV20-1 and TRBJ2-7, with D maybe TRBD1 (5 bases). The germline V and J ends were trimmed by 6 bases and 3 bases, with 18 bases remaining between them. The CDR3 runs to 14 residues. Germline values: CDR1 DFQATT, CDR2 SNEGSKA (reference sequence). CDR3 nucleotide sequence: TGCAGTGCGATAGACAGTCCCACCAACTACGAGCAGTACGTC. Residues: CSAIDSPTNYEQYV.

CDR3 sequence reads: CASSLPTRQPQHF. Written as DNA, the CDR3 is TGTGCCAGCAGCCTGCCGACGAGGCAGCCCCAGCATTTT. This chain links TRBV28 with TRBJ1-5; no clear D. V lost 6 bases and J 7 bases, leaving 13 bases between the germline ends. Germline-derived CDR1 and CDR2 are MDHEN and SYDVKM. This CDR3 region has 13 residues.

There are many counts of this clonotype. The J gene is TRBJ2-7, the V gene TRBV9, with TRBD1 identical over 7 bases. The CDR3 length is 15 residues. The germline V gene encodes CDR1 SGDLS and CDR2 YYNGEE. V was pared by 0 bases and J by 4 bases, with 7 bases of the junction left unmatched. The CDR3 region has the DNA TGTGCCAGCAGCGTAGGTGAGGGGGCAAGGTACGAGCAGTACTTC. The encoded protein is CASSVGEGARYEQYF.

The chain is built from TRBV28 and TRBJ2-7; 11 nucleotides agree with TRBD2. Germline-derived CDR1 and CDR2 are MDHEN and SYDVKM. The CDR3 covers 15 residues. V lost 2 bases and J lost 6; bases outside the gene matches: 6. CDR3 amino acids: CASSLPTSGSTEQYF. The CDR3 coding sequence is TGTGCCAGCAGTTTACCTACTAGCGGGAGTACCGAGCAGTACTTC.